Below, 11 T cell receptor beta chains from the same sample are listed, as sequenced in a study of blood T cells in healthy people across ages. Through a sample-barcoded 5' primer and a J-beta primer mix, a second PCR was run for 7 to 11 cycles. TCRdb reprocessed the 5' RACE reads via MiXCR and lists one record per CDR3 protein. The sample contains around 700,000 distinct CDR3 sequences, 20% to 25% of which appear only once. These data also formed part of another study, on T cells of mothers and their children.

What was sequenced was blood. These receptor sequences come from a boy aged 10-17 years in good health.

This clonotype appeared a few times. The chain recombines TRBV29-1 with TRBJ1-5; D unclear. Germline V gene sequence: CDR1 SQVTM, CDR2 ANQGSEA. This CDR3 has 13 amino acids. The V end was cut by 4 bases, the J end by 1 base, with 8 bases between. CDR3 in amino acids: CSVALDSNQPQHF. CDR3 nucleotides: TGCAGCGTTGCCCTGGACAGCAATCAGCCCCAGCATTTT.

This clonotype was observed many times. J is TRBJ2-3 and V is TRBV29-1; TRBD2 agrees at 10 bases. The CDR3 sequence is 14 residues long. Germline V gene data show CDR1 as SQVTM and CDR2 as ANQGSEA. J gave up 2 bases and V 4 bases, and 3 bases lay outside the gene matches. The CDR3 region is CSVGLAGLTDTQYF. The CDR3 nucleotides are TGCAGCGTTGGACTAGCGGGCCTCACAGATACGCAGTATTTT.

This clonotype was seen a few times. The chain combines TRBV11-2 with TRBJ2-5, with TRBD1 matching 10 bases. After removal of 1 base from V and 5 bases from J, the junction contained 4 bases not matched to a gene. CDR3 length equals 15 residues. The germline gives CDR1 SGHAT, CDR2 FQNNGV. This CDR3 is CASSLGGQGEETQYF. CDR3 coding DNA: TGTGCCAGCAGCTTAGGAGGACAGGGGGAGGAGACCCAGTACTTC.

On this clonotype itself: One end of the junction varies from germline; a read error may be responsible. The gene calls are TRBV3-1 and TRBJ1-3, with 8 positions matching TRBD1. The CDR3 is made up of 13 amino acids. Germline CDR1 LGHDT, CDR2 YNNKEL (reference sequence). CDR3 amino acids: CASRQAQGVRIYF. Here the CDR3 DNA reads TGTGCCAGCAGGCAAGCACAGGGGGTACGCATATATTTT.

This clonotype was observed many times. The rearrangement joins TRBV29-1 to TRBJ1-2; 8 nucleotides align to TRBD1. V shed 4 bases, J shed 2 bases, and the junction held 0 bases outside the gene matches. Germline loops: CDR1 SQVTM, CDR2 ANQGSEA. This CDR3 contains 12 residues. The CDR3 is CSVAGGNYGYTF. The CDR3 region has the DNA TGCAGCGTTGCAGGGGGCAACTATGGCTACACCTTC.

J is TRBJ2-5 and V is TRBV6-2 or TRBV6-3; tentative D call: TRBD1 (7 bases). Germline V gene sequence: CDR1 MNHEY, CDR2 SVGEGT. Between the trimmed V and J ends, which lost 1 base and 5 bases, there was a span of 20 bases. The CDR3 contains 17 residues. CDR3 sequence: CASSYFKDREDWETQYF. CDR3 coding DNA: TGTGCCAGCAGTTACTTTAAAGACAGGGAGGATTGGGAGACCCAGTACTTC.

The CDR3 DNA is TGTGCCAGCAGCTTAGAGGCGGGAGAGCAATACGAGCAGTACTTC. This codes for CASSLEAGEQYEQYF. The chain joins TRBV7-2 to TRBJ2-7, with TRBD2 matching 7 bases. The CDR3 runs 15 residues. Germline V gene lookup returns CDR1 SGHTA and CDR2 FQGNSA. With V trimmed by 1 base and J by 4 bases, 7 bases remained unmatched.

This clonotype was picked up a small number of times. The rearrangement joins TRBV5-6 to TRBJ2-5; 8 bases agree with TRBD1. V gave up 4 bases and J gave up 4 bases; unmatched junction bases: 9. This CDR3 spans 15 amino acids. Germline CDR1 and CDR2: SGHDT and YYEEEE. Here the CDR3 reads CASSPDRVEGETQYF. In DNA, the CDR3 is TGTGCCAGCAGCCCGGACAGGGTTGAGGGAGAGACCCAGTACTTC.

This clonotype was counted between two and nine times. The germline gene is not matched at one end of the junction; a read error may be the cause. The rearrangement links TRBV25-1 to TRBJ2-7; 7 nucleotides agree with TRBD2. CDR1 is MGHDK, CDR2 SYGVNS, per germline. The CDR3 is made up of 16 amino acids. The CDR3, as DNA: TGTGCCAGCAGCGGGGGTGGTGCGGGAGTGTCCTACGAGCAGTGCTTC. Residues: CASSGGGAGVSYEQCF.

This clonotype was counted only a few times. This CDR3 reads CSVTTGTGNNEQFF. The CDR3 nucleotides are TGCAGCGTCACTACAGGGACAGGGAACAATGAGCAGTTCTTC. The V gene is TRBV29-1, the J gene TRBJ2-1; 9 bases are a match to TRBD1. Germline V gene lookup returns CDR1 SQVTM and CDR2 ANQGSEA. Germline trimming cut 6 bases from V and 5 bases from J; bases unmatched to any gene: 8. The CDR3 spans 14 residues.

Only a few counts were recorded for this clonotype. Here the CDR3 DNA reads TGTGCCAGCAGCTTAGTCGGCAGGGGGCTTCAGCCCCAGCATTTT. Translating it yields CASSLVGRGLQPQHF. V usage is TRBV7-2 and J usage is TRBJ1-5, with TRBD1 matching over 8 bases. This CDR3 is built from 15 residues. Germline CDR1 is SGHTA and CDR2 is FQGNSA. V was clipped by 1 base and J by 6 bases; unmatched bases: 5.